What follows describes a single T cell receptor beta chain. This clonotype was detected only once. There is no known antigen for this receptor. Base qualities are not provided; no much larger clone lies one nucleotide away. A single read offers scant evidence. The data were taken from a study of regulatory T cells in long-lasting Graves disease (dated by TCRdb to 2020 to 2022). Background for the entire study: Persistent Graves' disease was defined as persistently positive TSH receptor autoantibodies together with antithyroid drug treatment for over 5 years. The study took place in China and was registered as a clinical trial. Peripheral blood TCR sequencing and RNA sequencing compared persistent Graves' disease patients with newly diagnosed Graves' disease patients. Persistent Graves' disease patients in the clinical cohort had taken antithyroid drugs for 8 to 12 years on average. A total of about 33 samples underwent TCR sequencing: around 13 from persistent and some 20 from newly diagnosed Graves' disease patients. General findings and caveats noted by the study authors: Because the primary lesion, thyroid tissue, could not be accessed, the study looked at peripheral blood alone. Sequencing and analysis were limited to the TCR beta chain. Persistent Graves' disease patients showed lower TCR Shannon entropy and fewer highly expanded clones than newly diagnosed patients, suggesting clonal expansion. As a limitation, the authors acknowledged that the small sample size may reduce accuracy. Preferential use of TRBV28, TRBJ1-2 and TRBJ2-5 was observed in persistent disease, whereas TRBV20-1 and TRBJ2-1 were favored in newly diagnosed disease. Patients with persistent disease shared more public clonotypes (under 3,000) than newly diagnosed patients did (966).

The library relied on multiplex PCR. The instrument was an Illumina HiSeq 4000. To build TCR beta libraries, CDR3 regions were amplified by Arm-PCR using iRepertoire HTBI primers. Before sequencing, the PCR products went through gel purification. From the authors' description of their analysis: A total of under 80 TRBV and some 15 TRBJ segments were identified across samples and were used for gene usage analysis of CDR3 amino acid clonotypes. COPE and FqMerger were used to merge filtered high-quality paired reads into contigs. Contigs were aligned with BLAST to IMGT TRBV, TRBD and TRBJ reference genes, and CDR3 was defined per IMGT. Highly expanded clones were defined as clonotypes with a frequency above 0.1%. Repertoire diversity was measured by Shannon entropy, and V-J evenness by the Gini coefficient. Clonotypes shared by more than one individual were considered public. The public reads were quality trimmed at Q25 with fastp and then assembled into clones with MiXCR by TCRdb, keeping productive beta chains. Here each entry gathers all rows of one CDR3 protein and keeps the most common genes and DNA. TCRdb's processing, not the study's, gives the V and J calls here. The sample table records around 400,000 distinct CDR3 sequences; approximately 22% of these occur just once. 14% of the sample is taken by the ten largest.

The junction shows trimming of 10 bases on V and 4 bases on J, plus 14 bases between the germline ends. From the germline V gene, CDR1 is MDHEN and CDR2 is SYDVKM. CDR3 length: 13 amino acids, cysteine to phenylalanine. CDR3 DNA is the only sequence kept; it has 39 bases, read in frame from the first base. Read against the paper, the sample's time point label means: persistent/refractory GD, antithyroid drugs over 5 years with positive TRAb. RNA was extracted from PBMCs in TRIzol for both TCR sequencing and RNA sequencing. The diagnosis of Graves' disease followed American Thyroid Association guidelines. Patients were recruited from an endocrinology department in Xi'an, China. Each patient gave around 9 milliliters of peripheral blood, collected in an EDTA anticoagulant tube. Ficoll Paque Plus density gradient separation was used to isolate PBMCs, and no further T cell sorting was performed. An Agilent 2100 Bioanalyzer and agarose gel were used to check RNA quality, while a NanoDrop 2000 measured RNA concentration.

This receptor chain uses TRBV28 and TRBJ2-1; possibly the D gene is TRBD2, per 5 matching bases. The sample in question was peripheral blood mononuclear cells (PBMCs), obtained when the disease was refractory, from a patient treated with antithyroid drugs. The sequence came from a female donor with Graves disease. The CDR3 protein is CAKNSEVYNEQFF. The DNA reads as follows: TGTGCCAAAAATAGCGAGGTTTACAATGAGCAGTTCTTC.